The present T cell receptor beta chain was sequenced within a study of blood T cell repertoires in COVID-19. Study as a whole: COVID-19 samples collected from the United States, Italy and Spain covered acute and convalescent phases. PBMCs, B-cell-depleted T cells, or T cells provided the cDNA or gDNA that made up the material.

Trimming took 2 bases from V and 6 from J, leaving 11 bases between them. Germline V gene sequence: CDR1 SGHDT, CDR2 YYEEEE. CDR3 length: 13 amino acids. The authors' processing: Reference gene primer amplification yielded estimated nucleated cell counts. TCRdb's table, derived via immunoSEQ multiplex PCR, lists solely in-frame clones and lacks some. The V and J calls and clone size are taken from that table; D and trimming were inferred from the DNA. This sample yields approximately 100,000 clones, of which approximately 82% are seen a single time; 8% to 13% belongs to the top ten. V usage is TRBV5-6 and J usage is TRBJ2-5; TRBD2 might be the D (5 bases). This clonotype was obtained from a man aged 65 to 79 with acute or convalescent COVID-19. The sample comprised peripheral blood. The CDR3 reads CASSFTTGKTQYF. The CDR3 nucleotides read TGTGCCAGCAGCTTTACAACCGGGAAGACCCAGTACTTC.